The 10 T cell receptor beta chains below were found in one sample sequenced in a study of persistence of HIV-infected CD4 T cells (TCRdb year 2020). These receptors' targets are unknown. The immunoSEQ hsTCRB assay version 4, run in survey mode, was used to sequence TCRbeta repertoires from genomic DNA. This is the immuneACCESS table as TCRdb keeps it, with only in-frame sequences that have V and J called. A part of the clones is gone; compared with another copy, unresolved V genes explain less than half, and the rest is unexplained. In all, the sample holds 50,000 or so clones, and 70% to 80% of those were seen once. The top ten clonotypes cover 2.5% to 3.5% of the sample. The treatment or condition tag for this specimen amounts to: suppressive antiretroviral therapy. Cells were stimulated with lysates of CMV-infected fibroblasts at roughly 9.1 ug/mL. Memory populations depleted of antigen-responding cells were obtained by sorting nonresponding CD40L-negative CD69-negative CD45RO-high memory CD4+ T cells.

The material sequenced was CD4+ T cells sorted from PBMCs after 18-hour stimulation, taken from a patient who received antiretroviral therapy. The cell subset or site label on this specimen signifies: CD40L-CD69- CD45RO-high memory CD4 T cells not responding to CMV lysate. These receptors all come from an adult man with HIV who was CMV-seropositive.

The J gene is TRBJ2-7, the V gene TRBV11-1; tentatively, D is TRBD1 (6 bases). This CDR3 has 14 amino acids. Per germline, CDR1 SGHAT and CDR2 FQDESV (reference sequence). Trimming took 1 base from V and 5 from J, leaving 12 bases between them. The CDR3 DNA is TGTGCCAGCAGCTTAGACAGGGCCAGTCACGAGCAGTACTTC. This translates into CASSLDRASHEQYF. Based on the CDR3 plus reference TRBV11-1 and TRBJ2-7, the full variable domain is EAEVAQSPRYKITEKSQAVAFWCDPISGHATLYWYRQILGQGPELLVQFQDESVVDDSQLPKDRFSAERLKGVDSTLKIQPAELGDSAMYLCASSLDRASHEQYFGPGTRLTVT.

The gene calls are TRBV18 and TRBJ2-1, with D perhaps matching TRBD2 (5 bases). Germline V lookup: CDR1 KGHSH, CDR2 LQKENI. This CDR3 spans 11 amino acids. Trimming took 3 bases from V and 9 from J, leaving 6 bases between them. Here the CDR3 reads CASSPLAEQFF. The CDR3 nucleotides read TGTGCCAGCTCACCCCTAGCTGAGCAGTTCTTC.

Only a few counts were recorded for this clone. The chain couples TRBV11-3 to TRBJ2-2, with D unresolved. The CDR3 length is 13 residues. Germline V gene data show CDR1 as SGHNT and CDR2 as YENEEA. V was shortened by 2 bases and J by 1 base, with 2 bases between the two germline ends. The CDR3 coding sequence is TGTGCCAGCAGCTTACAGAACACCGGGGAGCTGTTTTTT. It specifies CASSLQNTGELFF.

The V gene is TRBV23-1, the J gene TRBJ1-2; perhaps TRBD1 as D (5 bases). TRBV23-1 belongs to the ORF category, with a function that is uncertain. The CDR3 totals 17 residues. Trimming took 0 bases from V and 6 from J, leaving 20 bases between them. The chain's CDR3 is CASSQSSPGVGGDGYTF. The CDR3 DNA reads TGCGCCAGCAGTCAATCAAGTCCAGGAGTAGGAGGGGATGGCTACACCTTC.

The rearrangement links TRBV3-1 (or the pseudogene TRBV3-2) to TRBJ2-5; maybe TRBD2 (5 bases). Germline CDR1 LGHDT, CDR2 YNNKEL (reference sequence). Trimming left V 2 bases short and J 0 bases short, with 13 bases between. This CDR3 is 16 amino acids long. Here the CDR3 DNA reads TGTGCCAGCAGCCAATGGGTAGGGCGGGACCAAGAGACCCAGTACTTC. Protein product: CASSQWVGRDQETQYF.

The chain employs TRBV3-1 (or the pseudogene TRBV3-2) and TRBJ1-6; D not certain. The CDR3 consists of 15 residues. Trimming took off 4 bases at V and 0 bases at J, with 7 bases between the two ends. Per the germline V gene, CDR1 is LGHDT and CDR2 is YNNKEL (reference sequence). The CDR3 nucleotides are TGTGCCAGCAGCCCCGCGGGCTCCTATAATTCACCCCTCCACTTT. Translation gives CASSPAGSYNSPLHF.

This clone was detected only once. The chain has TRBV5-1 and TRBJ2-4; D is unresolved. Germline-derived CDR1 and CDR2 are SGHRS and YFSETQ. Trimming took off 0 bases at V and 0 bases at J, with 4 bases between the two ends. This CDR3 spans 14 amino acids. DNA for the CDR3: TGCGCCAGCAGCTTGGAGGTAGCCAAAAACATTCAGTACTTC. It codes for CASSLEVAKNIQYF.

The genes are TRBV10-1 and TRBJ2-7, with a weak D call TRBD1 (6 bases). The CDR3 is 11 residues long. The germline V gene has CDR1 WNHNN and CDR2 SYGVQD (reference sequence). CDR3 DNA: TGCGCTAACAGGGCGAACTACGAGCAGTACTTC. This encodes CANRANYEQYF.

This clone was seen a single time. The chain has TRBV7-8 and TRBJ1-5, with D maybe TRBD1 (6 bases). The germline V gene encodes CDR1 SGHVS and CDR2 FQNEAQ. Deletions cut 0 bases from V and 6 bases from J, with 9 bases between. This CDR3 contains 14 residues. The CDR3 coding sequence is TGTGCCAGCAGCTTAGCAGGAGGGGGTCAGCCCCAGCATTTT. Its protein is CASSLAGGGQPQHF.

This clone showed up just a few times. CDR3 region: CASSLWTQTSGDTQYF. The CDR3 DNA follows: TGTGCCAGCAGCTTGTGGACGCAAACATCGGGGGATACGCAGTATTTT. V usage is TRBV5-8 and J usage is TRBJ2-3; D is perhaps TRBD2 (5 bases). Germline V lookup: CDR1 SGHTS, CDR2 YDEGEE. The CDR3 runs 16 residues. The germline V and J ends were trimmed by 1 base and 6 bases, with 18 bases remaining between them.